This TCR beta chain was sequenced during a study of human T cells and chemical hapten exposure. Study-wide points: Compared to controls, expanded TCRs made significantly more large clusters of similar CDR3s.

Germline CDR1 is SQVTM and CDR2 is ANQGSEA. The CDR3 sequence is 14 residues long. Trimming at V came to 4 bases and at J to 5 bases, leaving 7 bases not matched to a gene. To note about this clonotype: Its target is unknown.

The library put unique molecular identifiers onto individual cDNA molecules. TCRdb recomputed calls from the RACE reads with MiXCR, one row per CDR3 protein. The sample yields 60,000 to 80,000 distinct CDR3 sequences, more than 30% seen once. Time point described: patch test 1, 2 weeks after DPC sensitization. Sample treatment: therapeutic diphenylcyclopropenone sensitization with weekly scalp DPC. Alopecia patients deemed DPC-suitable, aged 18 to 70, excluding pregnancy. The receptor comes from a man in his forties with alopecia areata. Some clones in this sample may be carry-over from other donors' samples. This sample comprised whole blood, obtained in connection with sensitization to the hapten diphenylcyclopropenone (DPC). The rearrangement uses TRBV29-1 and TRBJ2-1, with 8 nucleotides matching TRBD2. CDR3 residues: CSVGISGEHNEQFF. The CDR3 coding sequence is TGCAGCGTTGGAATTAGCGGGGAGCACAATGAGCAGTTCTTC.